The 6 T cell receptor beta chains in this list originate from one sample, sequenced in a study of regulatory T cells in long-lasting Graves disease. Assembly of TCR beta libraries relied on iRepertoire HTBI primers together with Arm-PCR of CDR3 regions. TCRdb redid the calling of the multiplex PCR reads with MiXCR, one entry per CDR3 protein. The sample includes hundreds of thousands of distinct CDR3 sequences, 15% to 20% of them seen just once. The time point is: newly diagnosed GD, antithyroid drugs for less than 3 months. PBMC RNA served as the TCR library source. This sample also appeared in a second study, on T cells in Graves' hyperthyroidism and ophthalmopathy.

Sequenced material: peripheral blood mononuclear cells (PBMCs), taken at new diagnosis, from a patient treated with antithyroid drugs. All receptors derive from a woman aged 30 to 39 with Graves disease.

At least ten counts were recorded for this clonotype. This chain joins TRBV12-3 or TRBV12-4 and TRBJ1-4; a weak D match, TRBD1 (5 bases). This CDR3 region has 15 residues. Trimming removed 3 bases from V and 7 bases from J, with 15 bases in between. CDR3 sequence reads: CASSFLAGNGEKLFF. The CDR3 DNA reads as TGTGCCAGCAGTTTCCTCGCAGGGAACGGTGAAAAACTGTTTTTT.

This clonotype was recorded many times. The chain joins TRBV28 to TRBJ1-2, with D perhaps TRBD1 (5 bases). The CDR3 consists of 14 residues. Per germline, CDR1 MDHEN and CDR2 SYDVKM. V was pared by 9 bases and J by 2 bases, with 16 bases between. The CDR3 reads CASLAGPMNYGYTF. CDR3 bases: TGTGCCAGTTTAGCAGGGCCAATGAACTATGGCTACACCTTC.

On this clonotype: At one end, the junction sequence differs from germline, possibly due to a read error. The J gene is TRBJ1-4, the V gene TRBV28; 7 bases agree with TRBD1. Germline-derived CDR1 and CDR2 are MDHEN and SYDVKM. The CDR3 has 15 residues. CDR3 DNA sequence: TGTGCCAGCAGGCCGAACAGGGGAGGAAACGAAAAACTTTTTTTT. Protein sequence: CASRPNRGGNEKLFF.

Notes on this clonotype: This clone may be a read error of a much larger clone one base away. V and J are TRBV19 and TRBJ2-1, with D possibly matching TRBD2 (5 bases). There are 13 residues in the CDR3. The germline V gene encodes CDR1 LNHDA and CDR2 SQIVND (reference sequence). This CDR3 is CDVRRESYNEQFF. CDR3 in DNA: TGTGACGTACGTCGGGAATCCTACAATGAGCAGTTCTTC.

In this sample, this clonotype turned up a few times. The chain joins TRBV7-2 to TRBJ2-5; D call uncertain. The V gene lost 3 bases and the J gene lost 3 bases, with 8 bases spanning the gap. CDR1 is SGHTA, CDR2 FQGNSA, per germline. The CDR3 totals 13 residues. The CDR3 reads CASSLHLEETQYF. DNA for the CDR3: TGTGCCAGCAGCTTGCACCTAGAAGAGACCCAGTACTTC.

This clonotype occurred many times. The J gene is TRBJ2-7, the V gene TRBV28; 9 bases are shared with TRBD1. The length of the CDR3 is 16 residues. Trimming took 4 bases from V and 6 from J; bases not matched to a gene: 13. Germline CDR1 MDHEN, CDR2 SYDVKM. This CDR3 reads CASSSPRTGTGPEQYF. The CDR3 DNA reads as TGTGCCAGCAGTTCCCCTCGAACCGGGACAGGGCCCGAGCAGTACTTC.